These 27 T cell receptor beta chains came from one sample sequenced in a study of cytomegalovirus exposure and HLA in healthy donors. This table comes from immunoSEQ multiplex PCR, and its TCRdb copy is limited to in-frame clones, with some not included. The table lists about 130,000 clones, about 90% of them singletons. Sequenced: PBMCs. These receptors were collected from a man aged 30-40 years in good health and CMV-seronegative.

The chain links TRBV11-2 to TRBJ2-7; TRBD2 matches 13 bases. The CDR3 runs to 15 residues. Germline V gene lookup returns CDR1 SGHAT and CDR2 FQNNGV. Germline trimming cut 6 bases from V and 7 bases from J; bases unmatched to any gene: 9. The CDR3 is CASRGRLAGGGEQYF. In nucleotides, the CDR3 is TGTGCCAGCAGAGGAAGACTAGCGGGAGGTGGGGAGCAGTACTTC.

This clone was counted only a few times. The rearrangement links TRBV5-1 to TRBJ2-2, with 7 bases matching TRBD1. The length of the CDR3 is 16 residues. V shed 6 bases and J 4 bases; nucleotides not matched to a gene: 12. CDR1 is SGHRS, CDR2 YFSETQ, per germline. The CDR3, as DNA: TGCGCCAGCACCTCCTCGGGGACAGCTCTCACCGGGGAGCTGTTTTTT. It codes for CASTSSGTALTGELFF.

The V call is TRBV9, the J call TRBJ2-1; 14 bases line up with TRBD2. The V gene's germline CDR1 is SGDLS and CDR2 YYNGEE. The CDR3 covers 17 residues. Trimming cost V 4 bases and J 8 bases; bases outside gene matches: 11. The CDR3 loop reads CASSSSTTSGRADEQFF. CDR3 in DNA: TGTGCCAGCAGCTCATCGACGACTAGCGGGAGGGCCGATGAGCAGTTCTTC.

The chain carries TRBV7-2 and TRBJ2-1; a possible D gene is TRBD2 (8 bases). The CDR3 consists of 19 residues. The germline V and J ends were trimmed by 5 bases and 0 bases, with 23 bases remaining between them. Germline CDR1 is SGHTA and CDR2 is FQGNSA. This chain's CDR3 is CASSPFFAGRDSSYNEQFF. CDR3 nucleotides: TGTGCCAGCAGCCCTTTCTTTGCCGGGAGGGACAGCTCCTACAATGAGCAGTTCTTC.

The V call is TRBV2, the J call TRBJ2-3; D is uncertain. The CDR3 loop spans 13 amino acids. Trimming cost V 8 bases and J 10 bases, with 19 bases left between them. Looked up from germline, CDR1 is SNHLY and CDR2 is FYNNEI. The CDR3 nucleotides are TGTGCCAGCGAGTTGTACGCCGGTCCTTCGCAGTATTTT. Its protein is CASELYAGPSQYF.

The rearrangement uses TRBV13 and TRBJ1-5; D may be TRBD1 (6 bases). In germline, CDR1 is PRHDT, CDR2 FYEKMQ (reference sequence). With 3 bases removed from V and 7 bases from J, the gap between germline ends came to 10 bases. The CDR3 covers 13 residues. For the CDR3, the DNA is TGTGCCAGCAGCTTTGCCAGGGGCCAGCCCCAGCATTTT. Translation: CASSFARGQPQHF.

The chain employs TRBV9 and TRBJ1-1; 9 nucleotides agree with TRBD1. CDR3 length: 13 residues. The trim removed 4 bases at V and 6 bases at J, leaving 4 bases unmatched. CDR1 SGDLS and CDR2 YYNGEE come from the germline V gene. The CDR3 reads CASSKQGAAEAFF. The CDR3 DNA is TGTGCCAGCAGCAAACAGGGGGCTGCTGAAGCTTTCTTT.

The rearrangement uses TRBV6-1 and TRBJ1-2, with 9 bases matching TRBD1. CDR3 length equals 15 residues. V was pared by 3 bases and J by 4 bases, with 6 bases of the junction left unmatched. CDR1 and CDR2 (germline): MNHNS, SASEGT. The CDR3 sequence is CASSEEDRGAYGYTF. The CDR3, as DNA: TGTGCCAGCAGTGAGGAGGACAGGGGTGCCTATGGCTACACCTTC.

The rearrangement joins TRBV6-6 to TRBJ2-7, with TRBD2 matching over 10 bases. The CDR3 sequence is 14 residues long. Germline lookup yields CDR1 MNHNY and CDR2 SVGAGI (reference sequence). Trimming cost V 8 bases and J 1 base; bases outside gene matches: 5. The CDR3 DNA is TGTGCCAGCTACGCGACTAGCGGGTCCTACGAGCAGTACTTC. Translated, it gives CASYATSGSYEQYF.

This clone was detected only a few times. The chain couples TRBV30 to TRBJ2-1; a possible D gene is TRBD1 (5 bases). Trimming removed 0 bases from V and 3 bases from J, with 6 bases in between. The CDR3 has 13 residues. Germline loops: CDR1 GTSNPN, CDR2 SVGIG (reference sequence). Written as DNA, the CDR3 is TGTGCCTGGAGTGTTGACAGCTACAATGAGCAGTTCTTC. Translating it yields CAWSVDSYNEQFF.

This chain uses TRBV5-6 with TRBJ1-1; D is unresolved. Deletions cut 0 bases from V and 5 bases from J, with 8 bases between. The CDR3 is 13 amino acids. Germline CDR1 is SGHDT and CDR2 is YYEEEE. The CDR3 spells CASSLAYWTEAFF. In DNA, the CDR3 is TGTGCCAGCAGCTTGGCCTATTGGACTGAAGCTTTCTTT. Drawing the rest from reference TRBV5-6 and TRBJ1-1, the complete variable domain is DAGVTQSPTHLIKTRGQQVTLRCSPKSGHDTVSWYQQALGQGPQFIFQYYEEEERQRGNFPDRFSGHQFPNYSSELNVNALLLGDSALYLCASSLAYWTEAFFGQGTRLTVV.

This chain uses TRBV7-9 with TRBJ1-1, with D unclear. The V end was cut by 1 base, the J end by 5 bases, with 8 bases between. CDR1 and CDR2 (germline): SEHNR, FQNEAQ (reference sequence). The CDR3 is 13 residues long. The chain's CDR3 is CASSLEERTEAFF. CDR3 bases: TGTGCCAGCAGCTTAGAAGAGAGAACTGAAGCTTTCTTT.

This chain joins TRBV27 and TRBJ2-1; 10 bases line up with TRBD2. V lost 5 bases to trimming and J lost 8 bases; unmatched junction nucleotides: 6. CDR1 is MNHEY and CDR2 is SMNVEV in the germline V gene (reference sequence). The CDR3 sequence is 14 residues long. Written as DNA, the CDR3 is TGTGCCAGCAGTCTGGGACTAGCGCCCCATGAGCAGTTCTTC. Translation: CASSLGLAPHEQFF.

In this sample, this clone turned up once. The CDR3 coding sequence is TGTGCCAGCAGTGAAGGACTAGCGGTAGATACGCAGTATTTT. Encoded protein: CASSEGLAVDTQYF. The V gene is TRBV6-1, the J gene TRBJ2-3; 9 nucleotides align to TRBD2. Trimming removed 1 base from V and 5 bases from J; junction bases left unmatched: 1. The CDR3 is 14 residues long. The germline CDR1 and CDR2 sequences are MNHNS and SASEGT.

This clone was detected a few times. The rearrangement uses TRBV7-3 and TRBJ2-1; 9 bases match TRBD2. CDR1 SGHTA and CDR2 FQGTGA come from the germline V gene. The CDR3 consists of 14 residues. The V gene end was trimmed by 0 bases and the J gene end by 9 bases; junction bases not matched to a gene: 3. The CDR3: CASSLTSGRGEQFF. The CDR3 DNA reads TGTGCCAGCAGCTTAACTAGCGGGAGAGGTGAGCAGTTCTTC.

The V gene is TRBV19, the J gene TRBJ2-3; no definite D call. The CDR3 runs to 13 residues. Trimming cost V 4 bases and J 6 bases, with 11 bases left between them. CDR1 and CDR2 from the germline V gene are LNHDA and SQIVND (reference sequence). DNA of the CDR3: TGTGCCAGTAGTAGGTCACTTTGGGATACGCAGTATTTT. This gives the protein CASSRSLWDTQYF.

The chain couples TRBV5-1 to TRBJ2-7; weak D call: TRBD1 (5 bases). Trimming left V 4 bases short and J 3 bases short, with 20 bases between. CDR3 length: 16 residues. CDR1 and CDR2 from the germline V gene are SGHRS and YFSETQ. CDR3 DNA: TGCGCCAGCAGCCCTGAATCTGGCAGGGCTGGCTACGAGCAGTACTTC. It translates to CASSPESGRAGYEQYF.

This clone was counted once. Here the CDR3 reads CASRREEYTGELFF. CDR3 DNA: TGTGCCAGCAGGAGGGAGGAGTACACCGGGGAGCTGTTTTTT. The chain recombines TRBV2 with TRBJ2-2, with a tentative D call TRBD2 (6 bases). Germline values: CDR1 SNHLY, CDR2 FYNNEI. Deletions cut 6 bases from V and 3 bases from J, with 11 bases between. The CDR3 has 14 residues. The variable domain in full, with the rest retrieved from reference TRBV2 and TRBJ2-2, is EPEVTQTPSHQVTQMGQEVILRCVPISNHLYFYWYRQILGQKVEFLVSFYNNEISEKSEIFDDQFSVERPDGSNFTLKIRSTKLEDSAMYFCASRREEYTGELFFGEGSRLTVL.

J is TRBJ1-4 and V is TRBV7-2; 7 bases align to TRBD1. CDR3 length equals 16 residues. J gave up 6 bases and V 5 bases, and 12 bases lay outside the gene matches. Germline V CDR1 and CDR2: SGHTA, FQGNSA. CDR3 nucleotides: TGTGCCAGCAGCCCCCGGTGGGGGGACAGCCATGAAAAACTGTTTTTT. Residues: CASSPRWGDSHEKLFF.

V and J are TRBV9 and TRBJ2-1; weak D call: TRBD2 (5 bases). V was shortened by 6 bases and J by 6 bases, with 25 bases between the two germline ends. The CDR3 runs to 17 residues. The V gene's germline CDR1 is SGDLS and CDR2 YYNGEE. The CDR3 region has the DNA TGTGCCAGCACCAGAGAGGTGCGGCTAGCTACCAGCAATGAGCAGTTCTTC. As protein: CASTREVRLATSNEQFF.

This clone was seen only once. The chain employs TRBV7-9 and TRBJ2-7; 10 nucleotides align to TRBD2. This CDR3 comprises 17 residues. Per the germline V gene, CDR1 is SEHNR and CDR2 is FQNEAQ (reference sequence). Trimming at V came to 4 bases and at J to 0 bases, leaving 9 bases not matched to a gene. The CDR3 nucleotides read TGTGCCAGCAGCTCCGGACTAGCGGACCCGAGCTCCTACGAGCAGTACTTC. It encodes CASSSGLADPSSYEQYF.

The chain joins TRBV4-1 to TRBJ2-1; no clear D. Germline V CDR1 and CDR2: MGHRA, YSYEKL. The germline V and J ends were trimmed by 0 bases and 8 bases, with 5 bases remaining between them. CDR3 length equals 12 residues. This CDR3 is CASSQDRDEQFF. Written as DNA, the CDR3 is TGCGCCAGCAGCCAAGATCGAGATGAGCAGTTCTTC.

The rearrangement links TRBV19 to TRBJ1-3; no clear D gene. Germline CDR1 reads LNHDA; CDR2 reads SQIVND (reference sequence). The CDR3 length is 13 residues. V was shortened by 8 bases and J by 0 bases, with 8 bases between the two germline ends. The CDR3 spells CASSDYSGNTIYF. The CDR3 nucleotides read TGTGCCAGTTCCGACTACTCTGGAAACACCATATATTTT.

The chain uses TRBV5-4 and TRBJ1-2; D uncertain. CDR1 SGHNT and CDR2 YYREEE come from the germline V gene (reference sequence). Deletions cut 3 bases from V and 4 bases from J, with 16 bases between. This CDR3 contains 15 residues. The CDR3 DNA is TGTGCCAGCAGCTCGTTACAGATAACTCTCTATGGCTACACCTTC. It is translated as CASSSLQITLYGYTF.

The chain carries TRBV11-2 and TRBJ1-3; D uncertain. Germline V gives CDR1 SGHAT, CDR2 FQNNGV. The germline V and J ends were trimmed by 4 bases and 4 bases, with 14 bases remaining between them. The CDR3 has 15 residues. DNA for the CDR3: TGTGCCAGCAGCTCAATCCGGGAGACCGGAAACACCATATATTTT. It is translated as CASSSIRETGNTIYF.

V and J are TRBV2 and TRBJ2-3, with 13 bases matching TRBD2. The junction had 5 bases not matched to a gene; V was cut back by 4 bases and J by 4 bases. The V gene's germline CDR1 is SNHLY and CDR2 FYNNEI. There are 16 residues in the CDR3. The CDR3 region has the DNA TGTGCCAGCAGTGCCGGACTAGCGGGAGTATCAGATACGCAGTATTTT. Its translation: CASSAGLAGVSDTQYF.

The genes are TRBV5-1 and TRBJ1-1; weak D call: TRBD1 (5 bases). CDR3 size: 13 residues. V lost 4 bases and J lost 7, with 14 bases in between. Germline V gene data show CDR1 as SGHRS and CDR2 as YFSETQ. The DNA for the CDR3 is TGCGCCAGCAGCCTCAACGGGGGGGTTGAAGCTTTCTTT. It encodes CASSLNGGVEAFF.